The TCR beta chain under discussion was sequenced for a study of STAT5B mutations in CD4+ large granular lymphocyte leukemia (dated by TCRdb to 2022 to 2024). Regarding the research as a whole: Among the healthy controls, the CDR3 'QG' motif was associated with a particular HLA allele. The study compared the TCRbeta repertoires of patients with CD4+ T-cell large granular lymphocyte leukemia against the TCRbeta repertoires of healthy blood donors. The purity of purified fractions was confirmed by flow cytometry on FACSCanto II or FACSVerse to exceed 95% among lymphocytes. Results and caveats for the whole study, not just this receptor: Data were not HLA-matched; higher clonality in CD4+ versus CD8+ T-LGLL could reflect the relatively small sample size. CD4-sorted patient repertoires appeared more clonal than healthy CD4+ repertoires, and this difference persisted after removing the putative leukemic clones. Main leukemic clonotypes were private to each patient, although about a quarter of the main leukemic clonotypes were found at low frequency in the non-leukemic repertoires of other patients.

This clone has a single count. What this receptor recognizes is not known. Per-nucleotide qualities are absent, and no much larger clonotype sits a single base away. The healthy controls were a few dozen blood donors, and the buffy coats of these donors were supplied by the Finnish Red Cross blood service. All TCR-sequenced material derived from peripheral blood: patient blood samples and healthy donor buffy coats. Ficoll-Hypaque gradient centrifugation was used to isolate peripheral blood mononuclear cells. CD4+ cells were magnetically purified from the buffy coats of healthy controls. Genomic DNA was extracted using the Gentra Puregene Cell and Tissue kit, and a Qubit 2.0 fluorometer was used to quantify it. TCRbeta rearrangements were sequenced from genomic DNA using the immunoSEQ assay at survey resolution. For the original study's pipeline: In the TCR sequencing data, the lowest productive clonotype frequency that could be detected was 2.59 x 10-5. Only productive TCRbeta rearrangements, meaning sequences that were complete and in-frame, were kept for the analyses. The clonality of each sample was calculated as Simpson clonality in the immunoSEQ Analyzer version 3.0. Based on frequency, clones were grouped as very rare, small, medium, large (1-20%) or hyperexpanded (>20%). Generation probabilities were estimated with OLGA 1.2.3, V-gene circos plots were generated with VDJtools, specificities were searched for in VDJdb, and CDR3 motifs were identified with GLIPH. In TCRdb, the immuneACCESS table is reduced to in-frame sequences with V and J assigned. These tables do not hold every clone; where another copy was compared, an unresolved V gene accounts for under half, and the others remain unexplained. Clonal size and the V and J genes are those of that table, whereas D and trimming came from the DNA. In all, the sample holds 20,000 to 25,000 clones, and 79% of those were seen once. The ten most abundant clones make up 0.4% to 0.45% of the sample.

The source is a human donor in good health. The sequenced sample was CD4+ T cells from blood buffy coats.

In nucleotide form, the sequence is TGTGCCAGCAGTTTATCGGGGGGAAACACCATATATTTT. Its protein product is CASSLSGGNTIYF. The chain was built from TRBV27 and TRBJ1-3, with the D gene not confidently named. V is pared back by 0 bases and J by 4 bases, with 4 bases lying between the germline termini. The CDR3 runs 13 amino acids, cysteine and phenylalanine included. Here the CDR3 DNA is all that survives: 39 bases in frame from base 1. According to the germline V gene (reference sequence), CDR1 reads MNHEY and CDR2 reads SMNVEV.